The clone carrying this T cell receptor (beta chain) has just a few counts. Its cognate antigen is unknown. TCRdb re-analysed the 5' RACE reads in MiXCR, keeping a single row per CDR3 protein. The sample holds approximately 250,000 distinct CDR3 sequences, roughly a sixth seen once. The data stem from a study of T-cell memory formation after mild COVID-19. Study conclusions and caveats: Memory sampled before infection contained some responding clones, suggesting cross-reactive memory joined.

From germline, CDR1 is MNHEY and CDR2 SVGAGI. V trimming: 5 bases; J trimming: 4 bases; junction bases outside the gene matches: 8. There are 15 residues in the CDR3. The source of this sequence is a man between 18 and 35 years old who had mild COVID-19 (a few samples of this study predate the infection). Cell type and time point are not known. V and J are TRBV6-5 and TRBJ1-3; 7 bases line up with TRBD1. Sequencing used PBMCs or a T cell subset sorted from them (not recorded which). The CDR3 protein is CASSRTGDKGNTIYF. The CDR3 DNA sequence: TGTGCCAGCAGTCGGACAGGTGATAAAGGAAACACCATATATTTT.